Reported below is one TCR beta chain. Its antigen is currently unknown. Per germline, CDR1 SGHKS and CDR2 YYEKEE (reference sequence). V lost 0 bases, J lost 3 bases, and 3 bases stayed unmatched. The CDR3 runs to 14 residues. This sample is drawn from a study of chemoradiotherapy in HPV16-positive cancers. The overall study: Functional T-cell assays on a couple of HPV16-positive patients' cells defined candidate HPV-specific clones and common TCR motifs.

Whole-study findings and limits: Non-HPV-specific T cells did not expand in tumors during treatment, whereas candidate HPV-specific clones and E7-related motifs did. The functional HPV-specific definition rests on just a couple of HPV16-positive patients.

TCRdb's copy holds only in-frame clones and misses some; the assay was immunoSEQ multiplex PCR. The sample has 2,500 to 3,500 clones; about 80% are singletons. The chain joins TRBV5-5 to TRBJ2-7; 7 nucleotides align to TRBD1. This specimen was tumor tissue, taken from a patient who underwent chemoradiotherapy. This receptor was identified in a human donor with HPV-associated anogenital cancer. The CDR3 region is CASSLGQGYYEQYF. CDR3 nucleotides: TGTGCCAGCAGCTTGGGACAGGGATACTACGAGCAGTACTTC.